A single sample gave rise to the 21 T cell receptor beta chains below, sequenced in a study of cytomegalovirus exposure and HLA in healthy donors. Vbeta (60) and Jbeta (13) primers were used in the PCR. The repertoire was sequenced with immunoSEQ multiplex PCR; TCRdb's copy has only in-frame clones and lacks some. The data show around 220,000 clones, with around 83% seen just once and around 1.5% held by the top ten. Sequenced: PBMCs. These receptor sequences come from a girl aged 5-17 years in good health and CMV-seronegative.

The chain recombines TRBV2 with TRBJ2-5; 10 bases fit TRBD2. Germline V gene sequence: CDR1 SNHLY, CDR2 FYNNEI. There are 14 residues in the CDR3. With V trimmed by 8 bases and J by 4 bases, 7 bases remained unmatched. CDR3 amino acids: CASFTGTSAETQYF. The CDR3 DNA follows: TGTGCCAGCTTTACCGGGACTAGCGCAGAGACCCAGTACTTC.

This chain uses TRBV2 with TRBJ2-3; TRBD2 matches 16 bases. After removal of 6 bases from V and 8 bases from J, the junction contained 11 bases not matched to a gene. The CDR3 spans 17 residues. CDR1 is SNHLY, CDR2 FYNNEI, per germline. The CDR3 reads CASSVPGLAGGRVTQYF. In DNA form, the CDR3 reads TGTGCCAGCAGCGTCCCGGGACTAGCGGGGGGGCGTGTTACGCAGTATTTT.

The rearrangement joins TRBV6-1 to TRBJ1-6; TRBD1 is a possible D gene (5 bases). Trimming cost V 3 bases and J 6 bases, with 9 bases left between them. Germline V gene data show CDR1 as MNHNS and CDR2 as SASEGT. This CDR3 region has 14 residues. The CDR3 DNA sequence: TGTGCCAGCAGTGAGACAGTTCCTAATTCACCCCTCCACTTT. This codes for CASSETVPNSPLHF.

V usage is TRBV4-2 and J usage is TRBJ1-1, with D tentatively TRBD1 (6 bases). The CDR3 length is 15 residues. Per the germline V gene, CDR1 is LGHNA and CDR2 is YNFKEQ. The V end was cut by 2 bases, the J end by 4 bases, with 14 bases between. CDR3 nucleotides: TGTGCCAGCAGCCAAAACAGGGTTCGGGGCACTGAAGCTTTCTTT. It translates to CASSQNRVRGTEAFF.

The CDR3 is CASSNDGTEIFSNQPQHF. The DNA of the CDR3 is TGTGCCAGTAGCAATGACGGGACAGAAATCTTTAGCAATCAGCCCCAGCATTTT. The rearrangement links TRBV19 to TRBJ1-5, with 7 positions matching TRBD1. Trimming cost V 6 bases and J 0 bases; bases outside gene matches: 14. This CDR3 comprises 18 residues. Germline V CDR1 and CDR2: LNHDA, SQIVND (reference sequence). The whole variable domain, remainder taken from reference TRBV19 and TRBJ1-5, is DGGITQSPKYLFRKEGQNVTLSCEQNLNHDAMYWYRQDPGQGLRLIYYSQIVNDFQKGDIAEGYSVSREKKESFPLTVTSAQKNPTAFYLCASSNDGTEIFSNQPQHFGDGTRLSIL.

A single count supports this clone. The chain has TRBV29-1 and TRBJ1-2; D is possibly TRBD1 (5 bases). Trimming removed 1 base from V and 2 bases from J, with 26 bases in between. The CDR3 is 19 amino acids. In germline, CDR1 is SQVTM, CDR2 ANQGSEA. The CDR3 region is CSVEVLGGDTANANYGYTF. CDR3 coding DNA: TGCAGCGTTGAAGTGCTCGGGGGGGATACGGCGAACGCGAACTATGGCTACACCTTC.

The rearrangement links TRBV11-2 to TRBJ1-4; 8 positions agree with TRBD1. The germline gives CDR1 SGHAT, CDR2 FQNNGV. The CDR3 covers 15 residues. V trimming: 3 bases; J trimming: 4 bases; junction bases outside the gene matches: 4. Written as DNA, the CDR3 is TGTGCCAGCAGCTTGGACAGGGCTAATAATGAAAAACTGTTTTTT. Its translation is CASSLDRANNEKLFF.

This chain uses TRBV7-2 with TRBJ2-3, with TRBD2 matching 14 bases. The CDR3 totals 19 residues. Trimming took 1 base from V and 0 from J; bases not matched to a gene: 6. Germline CDR1 SGHTA, CDR2 FQGNSA. The CDR3 is CASSLDGTSGRSSTDTQYF. The CDR3 DNA sequence: TGTGCCAGCAGCTTAGATGGGACTAGCGGGAGATCTAGCACAGATACGCAGTATTTT.

The chain employs TRBV7-9 and TRBJ1-5, with TRBD1 matching over 10 bases. The CDR3 runs to 15 residues. The germline V gene has CDR1 SEHNR and CDR2 FQNEAQ (reference sequence). Germline trimming cut 5 bases from V and 4 bases from J; bases unmatched to any gene: 5. For the CDR3, the DNA is TGTGCCAGCAGCGAAGGGACAGGGGTAAATCAGCCCCAGCATTTT. Translating it yields CASSEGTGVNQPQHF.

The V call is TRBV27, the J call TRBJ1-1; 7 nucleotides align to TRBD1. Germline loops: CDR1 MNHEY, CDR2 SMNVEV (reference sequence). CDR3 length: 14 amino acids. The ends lost 0 bases at V and 8 bases at J; junction bases unmatched: 6. The CDR3 DNA is TGTGCCAGCAGTTTATCATCCGACAGGGCCGAAGCTTTCTTT. This encodes CASSLSSDRAEAFF.

The CDR3, as DNA: TGTGCCAGCTCACCACCGGGACAGAAAATCTATGGCTACACCTTC. It specifies CASSPPGQKIYGYTF. The chain joins TRBV18 to TRBJ1-2, with 7 nucleotides matching TRBD1. From germline, CDR1 is KGHSH and CDR2 LQKENI. There are 15 residues in the CDR3. The V gene end was trimmed by 0 bases and the J gene end by 4 bases; junction bases not matched to a gene: 5.

The CDR3 reads CASSVALYTEAFF. The CDR3 DNA follows: TGTGCCAGCAGCGTAGCTCTTTATACTGAAGCTTTCTTT. This chain links TRBV9 with TRBJ1-1; D is undetermined. The CDR3 loop spans 13 amino acids. Germline V CDR1 and CDR2: SGDLS, YYNGEE. V was shortened by 0 bases and J by 5 bases, with 8 bases between the two germline ends.

J is TRBJ2-3 and V is TRBV28, with TRBD2 as a possible D gene (6 bases). The germline V and J ends were trimmed by 5 bases and 3 bases, with 15 bases remaining between them. Germline-derived CDR1 and CDR2 are MDHEN and SYDVKM. The CDR3 is made up of 15 amino acids. CDR3 nucleotide sequence: TGTGCCAGCAGTCCCATCGGGAGCAGAACAGATACGCAGTATTTT. Translation gives CASSPIGSRTDTQYF.

This clone was observed a handful of times. This rearrangement joins TRBV5-1 to TRBJ1-1; TRBD1 aligns across 8 bases. Germline lookup yields CDR1 SGHRS and CDR2 YFSETQ. The CDR3 consists of 15 residues. The V gene end was trimmed by 5 bases and the J gene end by 6 bases; junction bases not matched to a gene: 12. The CDR3 coding sequence is TGCGCCAGCAGGCACAATACAGGGGGAGTGTCTGAAGCTTTCTTT. As protein: CASRHNTGGVSEAFF.

This clone was seen once. The chain joins TRBV2 to TRBJ2-7; D gene unclear. Germline CDR1 and CDR2: SNHLY and FYNNEI. The ends were cut back, 4 bases at V and 10 bases at J, with 8 bases in the middle. The CDR3 extends over 10 amino acids. This CDR3 reads CASSAQYQYF. CDR3 DNA: TGTGCCAGCAGTGCCCAGTACCAGTACTTC.

CDR3 DNA: TGTGCCACCTCCATCGGGACTCTAGGGACAGATACGCAGTATTTT. This translates into CATSIGTLGTDTQYF. This rearrangement joins TRBV4-2 to TRBJ2-3; possible D gene TRBD2, 6 bases. This CDR3 contains 15 residues. Per the germline V gene, CDR1 is LGHNA and CDR2 is YNFKEQ. Deletions cut 10 bases from V and 3 bases from J, with 20 bases between.

The chain recombines TRBV19 with TRBJ2-5; 7 nucleotides match TRBD2. CDR1 LNHDA and CDR2 SQIVND come from the germline V gene (reference sequence). The CDR3 loop spans 15 amino acids. V lost 9 bases, J lost 5 bases, and 15 bases stayed unmatched. The CDR3 spells CASLGAGDLVETQYF. The CDR3 nucleotides read TGTGCCAGCCTGGGTGCGGGAGATCTGGTGGAGACCCAGTACTTC.

The chain couples TRBV18 to TRBJ2-3; 7 positions match TRBD1. The length of the CDR3 is 14 residues. Looked up from germline, CDR1 is KGHSH and CDR2 is LQKENI. Germline trimming cut 0 bases from V and 5 bases from J; bases unmatched to any gene: 2. The CDR3 reads CASSPPDRRDTQYF. The CDR3 DNA sequence: TGTGCCAGCTCACCACCGGACAGGCGAGATACGCAGTATTTT. The variable domain in full, with the rest retrieved from reference TRBV18 and TRBJ2-3, is NAGVMQNPRHLVRRRGQEARLRCSPMKGHSHVYWYRQLPEEGLKFMVYLQKENIIDESGMPKERFSAEFPKEGPSILRIQQVVRGDSAAYFCASSPPDRRDTQYFGPGTRLTVL.

This chain connects TRBV2 to TRBJ1-4; 11 nucleotides line up with TRBD1. Germline lookup yields CDR1 SNHLY and CDR2 FYNNEI. With V trimmed by 6 bases and J by 0 bases, 0 bases remained unmatched. The CDR3 contains 15 residues. CDR3 sequence (DNA): TGTGCCAGCAGGGGACAGGGGGCAACTAATGAAAAACTGTTTTTT. Protein sequence: CASRGQGATNEKLFF.

The chain joins TRBV18 to TRBJ2-1; weak D call: TRBD2 (6 bases). Germline V gene sequence: CDR1 KGHSH, CDR2 LQKENI. V gave up 5 bases and J gave up 6 bases, with 11 bases separating them. The length of the CDR3 is 13 residues. CDR3 nucleotide sequence: TGTGCCAGCTCAACCGACGGGGGCAATGAGCAGTTCTTC. Its protein product is CASSTDGGNEQFF. The entire variable domain, with the rest obtained from reference TRBV18 and TRBJ2-1, is as follows: NAGVMQNPRHLVRRRGQEARLRCSPMKGHSHVYWYRQLPEEGLKFMVYLQKENIIDESGMPKERFSAEFPKEGPSILRIQQVVRGDSAAYFCASSTDGGNEQFFGPGTRLTVL.

V gene TRBV28 combines with J gene TRBJ1-2; the match to TRBD1 covers 8 bases. The CDR3 consists of 14 residues. The V gene end was trimmed by 5 bases and the J gene end by 4 bases; junction bases not matched to a gene: 6. Per germline, CDR1 MDHEN and CDR2 SYDVKM. CDR3 amino acids: CASSPGGAGYGYTF. The CDR3 coding sequence is TGTGCCAGCAGTCCAGGGGGCGCTGGCTATGGCTACACCTTC.